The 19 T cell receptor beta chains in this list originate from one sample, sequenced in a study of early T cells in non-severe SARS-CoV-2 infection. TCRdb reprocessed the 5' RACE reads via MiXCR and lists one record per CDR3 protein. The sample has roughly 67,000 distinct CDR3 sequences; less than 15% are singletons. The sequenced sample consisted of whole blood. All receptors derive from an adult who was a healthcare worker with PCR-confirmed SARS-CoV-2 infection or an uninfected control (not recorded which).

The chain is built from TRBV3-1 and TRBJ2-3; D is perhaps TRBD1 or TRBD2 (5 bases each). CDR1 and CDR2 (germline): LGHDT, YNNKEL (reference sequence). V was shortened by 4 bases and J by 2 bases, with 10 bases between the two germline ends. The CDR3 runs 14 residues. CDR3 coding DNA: TGTGCCAGCAGCCCGGGACCGAACACAGATACGCAGTATTTT. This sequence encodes CASSPGPNTDTQYF.

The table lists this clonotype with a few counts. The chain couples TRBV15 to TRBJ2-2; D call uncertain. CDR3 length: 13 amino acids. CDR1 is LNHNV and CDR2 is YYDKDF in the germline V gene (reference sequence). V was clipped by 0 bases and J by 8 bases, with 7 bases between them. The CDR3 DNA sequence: TGTGCCACCAGCAGAGATGTGGGTGGGGAGCTGTTTTTT. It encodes CATSRDVGGELFF. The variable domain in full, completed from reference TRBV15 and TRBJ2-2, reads DAMVIQNPRYQVTQFGKPVTLSCSQTLNHNVMYWYQQKSSQAPKLLFHYYDKDFNNEADTPDNFQSRRPNTSFCFLDIRSPGLGDTAMYLCATSRDVGGELFFGEGSRLTVL.

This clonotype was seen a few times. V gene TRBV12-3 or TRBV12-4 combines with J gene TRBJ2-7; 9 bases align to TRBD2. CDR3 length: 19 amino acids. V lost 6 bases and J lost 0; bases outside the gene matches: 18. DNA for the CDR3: TGTGCCAGCAGCCCCCCCGATTATGGGGCTAGCGGGGACTCCTACGAGCAGTACTTC. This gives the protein CASSPPDYGASGDSYEQYF.

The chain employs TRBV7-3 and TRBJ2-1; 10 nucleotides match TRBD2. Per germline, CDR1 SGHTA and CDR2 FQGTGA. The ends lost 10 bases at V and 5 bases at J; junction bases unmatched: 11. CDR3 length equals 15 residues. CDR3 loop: CATSLEAGGNNEQFF. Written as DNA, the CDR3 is TGTGCCACCTCCCTGGAAGCGGGGGGGAACAATGAGCAGTTCTTC.

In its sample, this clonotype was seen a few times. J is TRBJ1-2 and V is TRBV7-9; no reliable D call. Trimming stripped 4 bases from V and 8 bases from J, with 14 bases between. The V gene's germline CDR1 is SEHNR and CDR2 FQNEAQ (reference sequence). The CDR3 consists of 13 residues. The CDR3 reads CASSSQTLSGYTF. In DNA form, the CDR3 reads TGTGCCAGCAGCTCCCAGACCTTAAGCGGCTACACCTTC.

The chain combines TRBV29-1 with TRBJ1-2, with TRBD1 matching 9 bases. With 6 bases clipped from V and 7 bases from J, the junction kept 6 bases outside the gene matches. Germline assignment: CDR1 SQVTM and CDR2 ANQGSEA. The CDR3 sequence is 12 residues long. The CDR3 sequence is CSVTGGERGYTF. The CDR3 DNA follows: TGCAGCGTCACAGGGGGCGAACGTGGCTACACCTTC.

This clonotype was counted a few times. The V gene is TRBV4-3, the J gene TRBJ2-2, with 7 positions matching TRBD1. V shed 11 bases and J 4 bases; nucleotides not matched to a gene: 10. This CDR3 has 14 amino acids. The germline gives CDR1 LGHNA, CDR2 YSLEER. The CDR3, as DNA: TGCGCCGCAGCGACAGGGCGGAGCACCGGGGAGCTGTTTTTT. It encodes CAAATGRSTGELFF.

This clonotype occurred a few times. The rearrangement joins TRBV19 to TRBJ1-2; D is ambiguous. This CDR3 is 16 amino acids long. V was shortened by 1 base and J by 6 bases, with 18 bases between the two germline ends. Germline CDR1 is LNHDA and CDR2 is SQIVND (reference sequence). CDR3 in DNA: TGTGCCAGTAGTATAGCAAACTTCGGGATCCTCCATGGCTACACCTTC. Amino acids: CASSIANFGILHGYTF. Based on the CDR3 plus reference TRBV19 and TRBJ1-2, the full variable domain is DGGITQSPKYLFRKEGQNVTLSCEQNLNHDAMYWYRQDPGQGLRLIYYSQIVNDFQKGDIAEGYSVSREKKESFPLTVTSAQKNPTAFYLCASSIANFGILHGYTFGSGTRLTVV.

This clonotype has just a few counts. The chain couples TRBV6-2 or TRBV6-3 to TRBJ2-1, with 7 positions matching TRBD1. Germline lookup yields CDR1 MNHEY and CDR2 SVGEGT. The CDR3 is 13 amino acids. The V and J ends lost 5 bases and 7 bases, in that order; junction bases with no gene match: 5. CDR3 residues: CASSRGTANEQFF. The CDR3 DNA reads TGTGCCAGCAGTCGAGGGACAGCTAATGAGCAGTTCTTC.

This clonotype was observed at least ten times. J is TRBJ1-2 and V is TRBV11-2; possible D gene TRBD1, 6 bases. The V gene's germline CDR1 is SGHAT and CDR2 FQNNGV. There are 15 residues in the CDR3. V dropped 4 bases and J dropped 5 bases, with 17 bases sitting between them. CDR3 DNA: TGTGCCAGCAGCTCCAGTCGGACAGTGCCTTATGGCTACACCTTC. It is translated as CASSSSRTVPYGYTF.

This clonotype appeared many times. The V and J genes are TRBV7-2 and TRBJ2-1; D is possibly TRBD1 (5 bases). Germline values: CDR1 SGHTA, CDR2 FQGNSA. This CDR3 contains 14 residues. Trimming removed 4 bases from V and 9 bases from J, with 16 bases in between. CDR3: CASSSDKKAVEQFF. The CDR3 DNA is TGTGCCAGCAGCTCGGACAAGAAAGCCGTTGAGCAGTTCTTC.

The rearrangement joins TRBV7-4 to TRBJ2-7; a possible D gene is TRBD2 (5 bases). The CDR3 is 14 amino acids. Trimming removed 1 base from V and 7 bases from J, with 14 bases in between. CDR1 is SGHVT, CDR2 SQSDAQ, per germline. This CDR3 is CASSLGPQEGEQYF. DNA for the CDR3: TGTGCCAGCAGCTTAGGGCCTCAAGAGGGAGAGCAGTACTTC.

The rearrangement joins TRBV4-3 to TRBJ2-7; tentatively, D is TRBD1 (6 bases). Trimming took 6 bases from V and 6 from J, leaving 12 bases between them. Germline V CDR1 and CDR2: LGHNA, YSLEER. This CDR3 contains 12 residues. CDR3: CASSLTGSEQYF. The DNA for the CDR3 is TGCGCCAGCAGTCTCACAGGGAGCGAGCAGTACTTC.

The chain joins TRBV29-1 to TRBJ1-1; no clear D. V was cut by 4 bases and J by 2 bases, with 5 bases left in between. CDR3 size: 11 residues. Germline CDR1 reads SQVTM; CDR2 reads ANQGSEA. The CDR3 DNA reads TGCAGCGTTGTGCCCAACACTGAAGCTTTCTTT. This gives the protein CSVVPNTEAFF.

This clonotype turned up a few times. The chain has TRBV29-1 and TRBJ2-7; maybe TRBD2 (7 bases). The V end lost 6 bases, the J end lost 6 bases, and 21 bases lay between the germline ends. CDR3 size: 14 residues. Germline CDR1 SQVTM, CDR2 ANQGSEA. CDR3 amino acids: CSVRRGGLSGEQYF. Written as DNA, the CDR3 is TGCAGCGTCCGGAGGGGGGGACTTAGCGGCGAGCAGTACTTC.

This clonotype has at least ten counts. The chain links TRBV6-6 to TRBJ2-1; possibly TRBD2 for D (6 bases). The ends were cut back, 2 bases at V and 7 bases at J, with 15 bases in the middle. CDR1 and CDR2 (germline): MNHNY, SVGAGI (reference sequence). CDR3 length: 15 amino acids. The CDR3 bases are TGTGCCAGCAGTTACCCACCCATTAGCGGAAATGAGCAGTTCTTC. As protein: CASSYPPISGNEQFF.

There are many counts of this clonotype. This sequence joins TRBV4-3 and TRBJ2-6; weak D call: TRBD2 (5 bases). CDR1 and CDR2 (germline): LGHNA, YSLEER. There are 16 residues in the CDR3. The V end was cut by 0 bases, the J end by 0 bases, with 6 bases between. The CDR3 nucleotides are TGCGCCAGCAGCCAAGATGGGAGCTCTGGGGCCAACGTCCTGACTTTC. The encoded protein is CASSQDGSSGANVLTF.

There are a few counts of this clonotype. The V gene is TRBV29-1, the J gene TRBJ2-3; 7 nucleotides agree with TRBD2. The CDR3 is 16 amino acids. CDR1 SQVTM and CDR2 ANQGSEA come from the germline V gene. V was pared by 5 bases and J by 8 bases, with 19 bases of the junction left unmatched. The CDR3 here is CSVPGGLADRISTQYF. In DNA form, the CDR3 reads TGCAGCGTTCCTGGTGGGCTAGCGGACCGCATTAGTACGCAGTATTTT.

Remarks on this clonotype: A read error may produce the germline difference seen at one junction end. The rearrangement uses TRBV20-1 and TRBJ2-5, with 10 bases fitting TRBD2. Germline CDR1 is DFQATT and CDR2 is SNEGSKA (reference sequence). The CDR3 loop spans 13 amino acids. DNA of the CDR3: TGCTGTGCTACAACTAGCGGGGACGAGACCCAGTACTTC. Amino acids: CCATTSGDETQYF.